This T cell receptor beta chain is drawn from a study of Ad26.COV2.S vaccination and SARS-CoV-2 variants. Turning to the study itself: This donor came from the COV1001 trial of Ad26.COV2.S. Ad26.COV2.S given intramuscularly, once or twice 56 days apart.

Broader study findings: Participants given vaccine showed non-spike TCR breadth similar to that of placebo recipients. Those who received the vaccine showed greater spike-specific TCR breadth than those given placebo.

Assay used: immunoSEQ multiplex PCR; TCRdb lists only in-frame clones, some missing. The sample lists 400,000 to 500,000 clones, more than 75% occurring once. As concerns this clone: Antigen specificity is unknown.

Indicated treatment: roughly 20 received Ad26.COV2.S at low or high dose, single or two shots; about 5 received placebo; per-sample allocation not given. Samples were taken on day 63 after the first vaccine or placebo injection. Between the trimmed V and J ends, which lost 5 bases and 7 bases, there was a span of 21 bases. Germline-derived CDR1 and CDR2 are MNHEY and SMNVEV (reference sequence). This CDR3 spans 16 amino acids. The chain employs TRBV27 and TRBJ2-1; a weak D match, TRBD2 (7 bases). This TCR was recovered from a person between 18 and 65 years old who received the Ad26.COV2.S COVID-19 vaccine or a placebo. The sequences come from peripheral blood, collected in a trial of Ad26.COV2.S vaccine versus placebo. The CDR3 sequence: CASSIRKGGRMNEQFF. In DNA form, the CDR3 reads TGTGCCAGCAGTATACGTAAGGGGGGGCGAATGAATGAGCAGTTCTTC.